Listed here is a single T cell receptor (beta chain). Its ends do not fully match the called genes, so a read error is possible. This entry is derived from a study of metastatic and nonmetastatic thyroid tumors. Study at large: Comparison of repertoires was carried out across blood and tumor or nodule tissue from malignant and benign thyroid patients.

Thyroid surgery was preceded by no treatment in any patient. Using MiXCR, TCRdb re-called clones from the PCR reads. Among about 24,000 clones listed, more than 15% were seen once. The germline V gene has CDR1 SGHAT and CDR2 FQNNGV. The CDR3 covers 14 residues. Material for sequencing was adjacent normal tissue. The chain recombines TRBV11-2 with TRBJ2-3; D gene unclear. This clonotype was obtained from a male donor with papillary thyroid cancer or a benign thyroid nodule (not recorded which). Some clones in this sample may be carry-over from other donors' samples. CDR3 in DNA: TGTGTCAGCAGCTTAGTTGATGGTACAGATACGCAGTATTTT. It specifies CVSSLVDGTDTQYF. The full variable domain, its missing parts supplied by reference TRBV11-2 and TRBJ2-3, is EAGVAQSPRYKIIEKRQSVAFWCNPISGHATLYWYQQILGQGPKLLIQFQNNGVVDDSQLPKDRFSAERLKGVDSTLKIQPAKLEDSAVYLCVSSLVDGTDTQYFGPGTRLTVL.